One sample yielded the 10 T cell receptor beta chains listed below, sequenced in a study of shared clonotypes between healthy human individuals. TCRdb's copy holds only in-frame clones and misses some; the assay was immunoSEQ multiplex PCR. The sample records some 2 million clones, roughly 94% being singletons. Positive CCR7 selection of CD45RO-negative cells yielded the naive CD8 cells, and terminally differentiated effector memory CD45RA+ cells were excluded. Sequenced: naive CD8+ T cells sorted from blood. Source of these receptors: a young man in good health.

About this clone: Other DNA sequences in this sample translate to the same CDR3. This sequence joins TRBV27 and TRBJ1-5; no definite D call. V was pared by 2 bases and J by 0 bases, with 5 bases between. CDR1 and CDR2 from the germline V gene are MNHEY and SMNVEV (reference sequence). The length of the CDR3 is 14 residues. The chain's CDR3 is CASSLGGSNQPQHF. The CDR3 DNA reads TGTGCCAGCAGTTTAGGAGGTAGCAATCAGCCCCAGCATTTT.

The chain recombines TRBV2 with TRBJ1-2, with D maybe TRBD1 (5 bases). This CDR3 contains 15 residues. V lost 3 bases and J lost 4, with 15 bases in between. The V gene's germline CDR1 is SNHLY and CDR2 FYNNEI. The CDR3 here is CASSDLSGIPYGYTF. CDR3 bases: TGTGCCAGCAGTGATCTATCAGGGATCCCCTATGGCTACACCTTC.

A single count supports this clone. The chain couples TRBV7-2 to TRBJ2-3; 8 bases are shared with TRBD2. The CDR3 runs to 15 residues. Germline values: CDR1 SGHTA, CDR2 FQGNSA. With V trimmed by 1 base and J by 2 bases, 2 bases remained unmatched. The CDR3 reads CASSLVAGSTDTQYF. CDR3 nucleotide sequence: TGTGCCAGCAGCTTAGTAGCGGGATCCACAGATACGCAGTATTTT. The complete variable domain, with remaining parts taken from reference TRBV7-2 and TRBJ2-3, reads GAGVSQSPSNKVTEKGKDVELRCDPISGHTALYWYRQSLGQGLEFLIYFQGNSAPDKSGLPSDRFSAERTGGSVSTLTIQRTQQEDSAVYLCASSLVAGSTDTQYFGPGTRLTVL.

With regard to this clone: The identical CDR3 is also encoded by other nucleotide sequences in the sample. V gene TRBV4-1 combines with J gene TRBJ2-7, with D unclear. The V gene lost 1 base and the J gene lost 0 bases, with 7 bases spanning the gap. This CDR3 has 14 amino acids. CDR1 and CDR2 from the germline V gene are MGHRA and YSYEKL. DNA for the CDR3: TGCGCCAGCAGCCAAGTTGAAAGCTCCTACGAGCAGTACTTC. This codes for CASSQVESSYEQYF.

This chain uses TRBV29-1 with TRBJ2-3; D gene ambiguous. The V end was cut by 2 bases, the J end by 4 bases, with 4 bases between. Looked up from germline, CDR1 is SQVTM and CDR2 is ANQGSEA. The CDR3 runs to 11 residues. The CDR3 region has the DNA TGCAGCGTTGAACTTGCAGATACGCAGTATTTT. The encoded protein is CSVELADTQYF.

This chain uses TRBV7-6 with TRBJ2-3; D is undetermined. Trimming removed 1 base from V and 6 bases from J, with 8 bases in between. In germline, CDR1 is SGHVS, CDR2 FNYEAQ. The CDR3 has 13 residues. The CDR3 nucleotides read TGTGCCAGCAGCTTAGTAATTTCGGATACGCAGTATTTT. Amino acid sequence: CASSLVISDTQYF.

The gene calls are TRBV2 and TRBJ2-7, with TRBD2 identical over 10 bases. V shed 7 bases, J shed 2 bases, and the junction held 5 bases outside the gene matches. The germline gives CDR1 SNHLY, CDR2 FYNNEI. This CDR3 contains 14 residues. The CDR3 DNA sequence: TGTGCCAGCAAGGTAGCGGGGGGCCCCTACGAGCAGTACTTC. As protein: CASKVAGGPYEQYF.

The V gene is TRBV4-3, the J gene TRBJ1-1; no firm D call. CDR1 is LGHNA, CDR2 YSLEER, per germline. This CDR3 has 15 amino acids. V lost 1 base, J lost 2 bases, and 11 bases lay in between. Here the CDR3 DNA reads TGCGCCAGCAGCCAAGCGTGGGCGTCTAACACTGAAGCTTTCTTT. This encodes CASSQAWASNTEAFF.

The V gene is TRBV28, the J gene TRBJ1-2; D call uncertain. This CDR3 has 15 amino acids. Germline values: CDR1 MDHEN, CDR2 SYDVKM. V gave up 3 bases and J gave up 5 bases, with 16 bases separating them. This chain's CDR3 is CASSFRKGRGYGYTF. The DNA for the CDR3 is TGTGCCAGCAGTTTCCGTAAAGGCCGCGGATATGGCTACACCTTC.

This chain joins TRBV19 and TRBJ1-4; 8 bases are shared with TRBD1. Per germline, CDR1 LNHDA and CDR2 SQIVND (reference sequence). The trim removed 5 bases at V and 8 bases at J, leaving 13 bases unmatched. This CDR3 contains 16 residues. For the CDR3, the DNA is TGTGCCAGTAGTTTCCAAAGACAGGGGCTTGAAGAAAAACTGTTTTTT. It codes for CASSFQRQGLEEKLFF. The full variable domain, rest sourced from reference TRBV19 and TRBJ1-4, is DGGITQSPKYLFRKEGQNVTLSCEQNLNHDAMYWYRQDPGQGLRLIYYSQIVNDFQKGDIAEGYSVSREKKESFPLTVTSAQKNPTAFYLCASSFQRQGLEEKLFFGSGTQLSVL.